This TCR beta chain appears in the sequencing data of a study of monozygotic twins with inflammatory bowel disease. Using the 5' RACE reads, TCRdb records one entry per CDR3 protein without DNA. The specimen's table records around 450,000 distinct CDR3 sequences. This CDR3 has 16 amino acids. Germline V gene sequence: CDR1 SGHAT, CDR2 FQDESV (reference sequence). The specimen sequenced was blood. The source is a human donor with ulcerative colitis or Crohn's disease, or a healthy co-twin of an affected twin (not recorded which). V is TRBV11-1 and J is TRBJ2-1. The CDR3 sequence is CASSPRTRQAYNEQFF.